This T cell receptor beta chain was captured by sequencing in a study of T cells in Graves' hyperthyroidism and ophthalmopathy. This clonotype was observed many times. Its antigen remains unknown. Diagnosis relied on clinical symptoms, serum thyroxine and TRAb, thyroid ultrasound and orbital computed tomography. CDR1 is DFQATT and CDR2 is SNEGSKA in the germline V gene (reference sequence). V lost 3 bases and J 0 bases, leaving 11 bases between the germline ends. The CDR3 consists of 14 residues. There were TCR beta CDR3 regions amplified from RNA transcripts. Initially, a first-round RT-PCR of the TCR CDR3 employed the HTBI primer set. Each CDR3 protein gets one entry after TCRdb re-called the multiplex PCR reads with MiXCR. This sample has about 400,000 distinct CDR3 sequences, with approximately 13% found just once. Study-wide results and caveats: The model predicted ophthalmopathy a median approximately seven months before onset.

Sequenced input: blood. The source is a woman between 18 and 29 years old with Graves' hyperthyroidism. The V and J genes are TRBV20-1 and TRBJ1-1; D gene ambiguous. The CDR3 DNA follows: TGCAGTGCTAGGCGCGCAGATATGAACACTGAAGCTTTCTTT. Translating gives CSARRADMNTEAFF.